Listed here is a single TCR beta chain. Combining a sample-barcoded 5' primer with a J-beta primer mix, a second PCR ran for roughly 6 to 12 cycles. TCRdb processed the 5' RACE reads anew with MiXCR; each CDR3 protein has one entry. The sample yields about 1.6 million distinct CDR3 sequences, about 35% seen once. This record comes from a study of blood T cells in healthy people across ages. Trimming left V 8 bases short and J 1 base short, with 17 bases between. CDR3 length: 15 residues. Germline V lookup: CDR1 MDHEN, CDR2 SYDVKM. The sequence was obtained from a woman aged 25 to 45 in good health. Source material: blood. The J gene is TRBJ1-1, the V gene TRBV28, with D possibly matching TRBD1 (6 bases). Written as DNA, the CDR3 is TGTGCCAGCCTTGGGGGGCTGACTAAGAACACTGAAGCTTTCTTT. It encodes CASLGGLTKNTEAFF. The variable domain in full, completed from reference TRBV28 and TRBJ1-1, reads DVKVTQSSRYLVKRTGEKVFLECVQDMDHENMFWYRQDPGLGLRLIYFSYDVKMKEKGDIPEGYSVSREKKERFSLILESASTNQTSMYLCASLGGLTKNTEAFFGQGTRLTVV.